These 11 T cell receptor beta chains share one sample of origin, sequenced in a study of OX40 agonist ivuxolimab in advanced cancers. The method was immunoSEQ multiplex PCR; TCRdb's version includes in-frame clones alone and lacks a portion of them. The sample records under 85,000 clones, 85% being singletons. Sequencing used CD4+ or CD8+ T cells sorted from blood, obtained in a trial of the OX40 agonist ivuxolimab. These receptor sequences come from an adult with an advanced solid tumor such as melanoma, head and neck, liver or kidney cancer.

The rearrangement joins TRBV10-3 to TRBJ2-1; 8 bases match TRBD2. The CDR3 sequence is 14 residues long. Trimming removed 6 bases from V and 7 bases from J; junction bases left unmatched: 8. Germline V gene sequence: CDR1 ENHRY, CDR2 SYGVKD. This chain's CDR3 is CAIRAGASGNEQFF. The CDR3 DNA is TGTGCCATCAGAGCGGGAGCATCAGGTAATGAGCAGTTCTTC.

Only one count was recorded for this clone. The chain uses TRBV7-2 and TRBJ2-2; 8 bases line up with TRBD2. CDR3 length equals 16 residues. Germline trimming cut 4 bases from V and 7 bases from J; bases unmatched to any gene: 11. Germline CDR1 is SGHTA and CDR2 is FQGNSA. The CDR3 here is CASSWTAPGRGGELFF. The CDR3 DNA reads TGTGCCAGCAGCTGGACAGCACCCGGGAGGGGCGGGGAGCTGTTTTTT. The full variable domain, its missing parts supplied by reference TRBV7-2 and TRBJ2-2, is GAGVSQSPSNKVTEKGKDVELRCDPISGHTALYWYRQSLGQGLEFLIYFQGNSAPDKSGLPSDRFSAERTGGSVSTLTIQRTQQEDSAVYLCASSWTAPGRGGELFFGEGSRLTVL.

The V and J genes are TRBV6-5 and TRBJ1-1; D ambiguous. The germline gives CDR1 MNHEY, CDR2 SVGAGI. V lost 7 bases, J lost 4 bases, and 16 bases lay in between. This CDR3 is 14 amino acids long. This CDR3 is CASIPGGKVTEAFF. CDR3 DNA: TGTGCCAGCATCCCAGGAGGTAAGGTCACTGAAGCTTTCTTT.

The chain uses TRBV4-3 and TRBJ1-1; 8 bases align to TRBD1. Germline-derived CDR1 and CDR2 are LGHNA and YSLEER. With 4 bases clipped from V and 0 bases from J, the junction kept 4 bases outside the gene matches. The CDR3 length is 15 residues. The CDR3 reads CASSPRDRLNTEAFF. CDR3 DNA: TGCGCCAGCAGCCCAAGGGACAGGCTGAACACTGAAGCTTTCTTT.

This chain uses TRBV9 with TRBJ1-6, with a tentative D call TRBD1 (5 bases). Germline assignment: CDR1 SGDLS and CDR2 YYNGEE. V lost 2 bases to trimming and J lost 7 bases, with 19 bases between them. The CDR3 contains 17 residues. CDR3 loop: CASSVGTLGGMNSPLHF. DNA for the CDR3: TGTGCCAGCAGCGTTGGGACCCTCGGCGGAATGAATTCACCCCTCCACTTT.

A single count supports this clone. The DNA of the CDR3 is TGTGCCAGCAGCCCTTCAGGGGGCGAACTTAGCTCTGGAAACACCATATATTTT. Encoded protein: CASSPSGGELSSGNTIYF. The rearrangement uses TRBV7-2 and TRBJ1-3, with TRBD1 matching over 8 bases. Germline V CDR1 and CDR2: SGHTA, FQGNSA. The CDR3 consists of 18 residues. Trimming took 5 bases from V and 0 from J; bases not matched to a gene: 12.

The genes are TRBV7-8 and TRBJ1-1, with a weak D call TRBD1 (5 bases). From germline, CDR1 is SGHVS and CDR2 FQNEAQ. V was shortened by 1 base and J by 4 bases, with 13 bases between the two germline ends. The CDR3 is 15 amino acids. The CDR3 DNA reads as TGTGCCAGCAGCTTAGTGTCCGGGGCTGGCACTGAAGCTTTCTTT. Amino acid sequence: CASSLVSGAGTEAFF.

This clone appeared a single time. This sequence joins TRBV14 and TRBJ1-3, with no clear D. V dropped 6 bases and J dropped 8 bases, with 11 bases sitting between them. The CDR3 has 12 amino acids. Per germline, CDR1 SGHDN and CDR2 FVKESK. CDR3 amino acids: CASSPSVHTIYF. The CDR3 DNA sequence: TGTGCCAGCAGTCCTTCCGTGCACACCATATATTTT.

This clone showed up many times. V usage is TRBV28 and J usage is TRBJ1-1; the match to TRBD1 covers 8 bases. CDR1 and CDR2 from the germline V gene are MDHEN and SYDVKM. The V segment lost 3 bases and the J segment 12 bases; nucleotides outside the gene matches: 18. The length of the CDR3 is 16 residues. The CDR3 region has the DNA TGTGCCAGCAGTTTCCGGACAGGGAAGGGGGGCCTAGTATCTTTCTTT. Translated, it gives CASSFRTGKGGLVSFF. The variable domain in full, with the rest retrieved from reference TRBV28 and TRBJ1-1, is DVKVTQSSRYLVKRTGEKVFLECVQDMDHENMFWYRQDPGLGLRLIYFSYDVKMKEKGDIPEGYSVSREKKERFSLILESASTNQTSMYLCASSFRTGKGGLVSFFGQGTRLTVV.

The rearrangement joins TRBV7-2 to TRBJ1-1; no reliable D call. V was trimmed by 4 bases and J by 0 bases, leaving 6 bases between them. The CDR3 sequence is 13 residues long. Germline CDR1 is SGHTA and CDR2 is FQGNSA. For the CDR3, the DNA is TGTGCCAGCAGCTCCCTGATGAACACTGAAGCTTTCTTT. Residues: CASSSLMNTEAFF.

The chain carries TRBV19 and TRBJ2-6; D is possibly TRBD1 or TRBD2 (6 bases each). Looked up from germline, CDR1 is LNHDA and CDR2 is SQIVND (reference sequence). Trimming removed 2 bases at V and 3 bases at J, with 11 bases between. The CDR3 consists of 16 residues. The CDR3 DNA reads as TGTGCCAGTAGTATATCGGGGGCCATTGGGGCCAACGTCCTGACTTTC. Protein: CASSISGAIGANVLTF.